The rows below give T cell receptor beta chains drawn from one sample of a study of blood T cell repertoires in COVID-19. The method was immunoSEQ multiplex PCR; TCRdb's version includes in-frame clones alone and lacks a portion of them. The sample yields 70,000 to 80,000 clones, around 88% seen once. The sequencing sample was made of peripheral blood. The origin of the receptors is a human donor in a cohort sampled during active COVID-19. Each CDR3 is given with its conserved first and last residue. The D gene is left open where the match is weak. Clone size, where shown, is once, few, many, or a class for clones that have expanded.

j_gene | v_gene | abundance | d_gene | CDR3aa | CDR3nt
TRBJ2-3 | TRBV27 | - | - | CASSLGRRGTDTQYF | TGTGCCAGCAGTTTAGGACGGAGGGGCACAGATACGCAGTATTTT
TRBJ2-3 | TRBV19 | - | - | CATRRPSPSTDTQYF | TGTGCCACCCGCCGACCTAGCCCGAGCACAGATACGCAGTATTTT
TRBJ2-5 | TRBV7-2 | - | TRBD1 | CASSLDRVRETQYF | TGTGCCAGCAGCTTGGACAGGGTTCGGGAGACCCAGTACTTC
TRBJ1-2 | TRBV28 | - | TRBD1 | CASSTDRARNGYTF | TGTGCCAGCAGCACCGACAGGGCTAGGAATGGCTACACCTTC
TRBJ1-2 | TRBV7-2 | once | TRBD1 | CASSLGQGRGYTF | TGTGCCAGCAGCTTAGGACAGGGAAGAGGCTACACCTTC
TRBJ1-6 | TRBV5-1 | - | TRBD1 | CASSPVGQGQYNSPLHF | TGCGCCAGCAGCCCGGTCGGACAGGGACAATATAATTCACCCCTCCACTTT
TRBJ1-2 | TRBV9 | - | TRBD1 | CASTRTGDANGYTF | TGTGCCAGCACCAGGACAGGGGATGCGAATGGCTACACCTTC
TRBJ2-3 | TRBV27 | once | - | CASSAGFRGTDTQYF | TGTGCCAGCAGCGCCGGGTTCCGTGGCACAGATACGCAGTATTTT
TRBJ1-5 | TRBV5-1 | - | TRBD1 | CASSVRDRETNQPQHF | TGCGCCAGCAGCGTCCGGGACAGGGAGACCAATCAGCCCCAGCATTTT
TRBJ2-5 | TRBV7-2 | - | - | CASSLVSQGGTQYF | TGTGCCAGCAGCTTAGTCTCCCAGGGAGGGACCCAGTACTTC
TRBJ2-7 | TRBV3-1/TRBV3-2 | - | - | CASSQAFYEQYF | TGTGCCAGCAGCCAAGCCTTCTACGAGCAGTACTTC
TRBJ2-7 | TRBV6-5 | - | TRBD1 | CASSYGRTGPYEQYF | TGTGCCAGCAGTTACGGGCGGACAGGACCCTACGAGCAGTACTTC
TRBJ2-5 | TRBV7-9 | - | - | CASSIVGGRETQYF | TGTGCCAGCAGCATCGTCGGGGGGCGGGAGACCCAGTACTTC
TRBJ1-1 | TRBV18 | - | - | CASSPGEGMNTEAFF | TGTGCCAGCTCACCCGGAGAGGGAATGAACACTGAAGCTTTCTTT
TRBJ2-1 | TRBV12-5 | - | TRBD1 | CASGLGDRYNEQFF | TGTGCTAGTGGTTTGGGGGACAGGTATAATGAGCAGTTCTTC
TRBJ2-3 | TRBV6-2/TRBV6-3 | - | TRBD2 | CASSQQRGGGSGQDTQYF | TGTGCCAGCAGCCAACAGCGGGGGGGAGGGTCCGGACAAGATACGCAGTATTTT
TRBJ1-2 | TRBV4-1 | - | TRBD1 | CASSQVAMGQLYTF | TGCGCCAGCAGCCAAGTCGCCATGGGACAGCTCTACACCTTC